This T cell receptor beta chain was observed in a study of cytomegalovirus exposure and HLA in healthy donors. The wider study: Early released data comprised around 80 million unique TCRs from HLA-typed donors.

Both 60 Vbeta primers and 13 Jbeta primers went into the PCR. The assay was immunoSEQ multiplex PCR, and TCRdb's table has in-frame clones only and misses some. The table has 94,000 or so clones, more than 65% seen once; the top ten hold about 7.7%. Study results and caveats: One variant, a missense change in DCLRE1C, was linked in a later analysis to TCR beta V- and J-gene trimming. It was in a later analysis that TCR association rates were seen to vary by HLA locus, highest for DRB1 and lowest for HLA-C. Association of roughly 18,000 TCR beta sequences with HLA alleles was found at 0.05 false discovery rate in a later analysis.

Trimming cost V 3 bases and J 11 bases, with 11 bases left between them. In germline, CDR1 is MNHEY, CDR2 SMNVEV (reference sequence). This CDR3 contains 13 residues. Comment on this clone: As yet, its antigen is unknown.

The sample was PBMCs. This TCR came from a man in his fifties or sixties in good health and CMV-seronegative. This rearrangement joins TRBV27 to TRBJ1-6, with D unresolved. CDR3 residues: CASSFGGQAPLHF. As DNA, the CDR3 is TGTGCCAGCAGTTTTGGAGGCCAGGCACCCCTCCACTTT.